The source of this TCR beta chain is a study of beta chain features in type 1 diabetes. This clone has only a few counts. Its antigen remains unidentified. Expressed TCRB transcripts were sequenced because the isolated RNA had all been reverse transcribed beforehand. Sequencing was performed with immunoSEQ multiplex PCR; in TCRdb, only in-frame clones are kept and a portion is missing. The sample records under 850,000 clones, around 15% being singletons. Study results and caveats: Patients with Type 1 diabetes showed moderately but significantly shorter TCRB CDR3s in all four CD4+ subsets. Type 1 diabetes patients showed fewer insertions and more deletions at VDJ junctions.

Purities in excess of 98% were seen in all sorted populations. Germline V gene data show CDR1 as MGHDK and CDR2 as SYGVNS. This CDR3 has 16 amino acids. The V call is TRBV25-1, the J call TRBJ2-1; TRBD2 is a possible D gene (7 bases). This TCR came from a man aged 18 to 35 with type 1 diabetes. The material sequenced was naive CD4+ T cells from blood. The CDR3 loop is CGGRGPLNVSYNEQFF. The CDR3 DNA sequence: TGTGGGGGGCGGGGGCCCTTAAACGTCTCCTACAATGAGCAGTTCTTC.